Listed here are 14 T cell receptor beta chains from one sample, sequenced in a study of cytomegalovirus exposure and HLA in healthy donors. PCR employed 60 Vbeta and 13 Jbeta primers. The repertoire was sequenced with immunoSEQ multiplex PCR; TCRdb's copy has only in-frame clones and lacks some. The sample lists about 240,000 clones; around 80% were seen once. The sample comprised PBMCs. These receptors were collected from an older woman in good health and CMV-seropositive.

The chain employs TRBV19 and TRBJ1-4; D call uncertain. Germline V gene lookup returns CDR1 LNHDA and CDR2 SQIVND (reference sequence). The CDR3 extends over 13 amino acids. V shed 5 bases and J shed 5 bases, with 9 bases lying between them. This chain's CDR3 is CASSSWQNEKLFF. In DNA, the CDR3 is TGTGCCAGTAGTTCTTGGCAAAATGAAAAACTGTTTTTT.

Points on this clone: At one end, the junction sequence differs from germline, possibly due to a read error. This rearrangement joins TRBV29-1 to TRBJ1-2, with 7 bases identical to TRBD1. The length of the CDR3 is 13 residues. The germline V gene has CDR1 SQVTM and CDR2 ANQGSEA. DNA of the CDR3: TGCAGCGTGGAAGGCCTCGGGACAGCCGGCTACACCTTC. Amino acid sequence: CSVEGLGTAGYTF.

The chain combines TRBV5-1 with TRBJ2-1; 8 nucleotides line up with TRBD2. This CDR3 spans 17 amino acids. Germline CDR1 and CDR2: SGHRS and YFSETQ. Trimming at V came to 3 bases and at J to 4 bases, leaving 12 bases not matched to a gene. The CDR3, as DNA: TGCGCCAGCAGCTGGGAATTCTTCAGCGGGAGATACAATGAGCAGTTCTTC. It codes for CASSWEFFSGRYNEQFF.

CDR3 sequence: CASRLEQGAGTQYF. The CDR3 bases are TGTGCCAGCAGACTTGAACAGGGGGCAGGTACGCAGTATTTT. This sequence joins TRBV6-5 and TRBJ2-3; 9 bases line up with TRBD1. The CDR3 spans 14 residues. Losses at the gene ends were 6 bases for V and 8 bases for J; bases not matched to a gene: 9. Germline V lookup: CDR1 MNHEY, CDR2 SVGAGI.

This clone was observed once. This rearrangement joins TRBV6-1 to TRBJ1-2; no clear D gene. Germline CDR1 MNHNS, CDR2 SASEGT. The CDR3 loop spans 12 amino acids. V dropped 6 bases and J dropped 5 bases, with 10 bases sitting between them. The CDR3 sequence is CASSPDKYGYTF. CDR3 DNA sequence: TGTGCCAGCAGCCCCGACAAGTATGGCTACACCTTC.

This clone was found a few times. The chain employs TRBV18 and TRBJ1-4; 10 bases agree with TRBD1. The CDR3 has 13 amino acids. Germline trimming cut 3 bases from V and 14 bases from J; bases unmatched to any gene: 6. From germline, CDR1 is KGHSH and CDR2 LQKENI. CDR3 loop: CASSPTGGAMLFF. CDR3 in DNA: TGTGCCAGCTCACCGACAGGGGGCGCGATGCTGTTTTTT.

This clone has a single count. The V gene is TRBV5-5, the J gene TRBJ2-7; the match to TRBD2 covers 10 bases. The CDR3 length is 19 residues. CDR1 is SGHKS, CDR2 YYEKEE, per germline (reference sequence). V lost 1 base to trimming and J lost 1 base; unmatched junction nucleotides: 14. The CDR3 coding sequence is TGTGCCAGCAGCTTGCGCCATCTTGGAGCGGGAGGGCCTTCCTACGAGCAGTACTTC. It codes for CASSLRHLGAGGPSYEQYF. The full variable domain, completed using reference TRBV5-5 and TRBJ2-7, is DAGVTQSPTHLIKTRGQQVTLRCSPISGHKSVSWYQQVLGQGPQFIFQYYEKEERGRGNFPDRFSARQFPNYSSELNVNALLLGDSALYLCASSLRHLGAGGPSYEQYFGPGTRLTVT.

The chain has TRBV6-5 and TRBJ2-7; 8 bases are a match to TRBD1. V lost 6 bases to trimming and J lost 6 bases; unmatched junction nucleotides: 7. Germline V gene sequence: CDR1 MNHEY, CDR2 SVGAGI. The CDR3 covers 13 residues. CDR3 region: CASRVTGASEQYF. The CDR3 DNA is TGTGCCAGCAGAGTGACAGGGGCCAGCGAGCAGTACTTC.

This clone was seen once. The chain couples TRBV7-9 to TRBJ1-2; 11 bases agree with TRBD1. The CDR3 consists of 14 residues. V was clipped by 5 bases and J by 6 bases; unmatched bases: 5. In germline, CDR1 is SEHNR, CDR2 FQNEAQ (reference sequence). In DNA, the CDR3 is TGTGCCAGCAGCGCCGGACAGGGGGCGAATGGCTACACCTTC. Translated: CASSAGQGANGYTF.

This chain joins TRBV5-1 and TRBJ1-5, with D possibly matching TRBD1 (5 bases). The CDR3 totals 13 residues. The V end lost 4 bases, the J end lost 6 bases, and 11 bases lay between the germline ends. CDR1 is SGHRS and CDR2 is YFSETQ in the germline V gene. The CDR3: CASSLTRGQPQHF. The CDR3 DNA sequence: TGCGCCAGCAGCCTCACAAGGGGTCAGCCCCAGCATTTT.

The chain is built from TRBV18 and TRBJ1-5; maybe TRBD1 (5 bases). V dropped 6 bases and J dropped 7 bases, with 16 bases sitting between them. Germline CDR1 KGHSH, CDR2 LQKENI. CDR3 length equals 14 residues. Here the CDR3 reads CASSPTGPGQPQHF. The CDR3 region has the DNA TGTGCCAGCTCTCCCACAGGTCCCGGACAGCCCCAGCATTTT.

The CDR3 reads CASSVEVRGDSPLHF. The DNA of the CDR3 is TGTGCCAGCAGCGTAGAGGTCAGGGGGGATTCACCCCTCCACTTT. The chain has TRBV9 and TRBJ1-6; 7 bases match TRBD1. CDR3 length equals 15 residues. The V gene's germline CDR1 is SGDLS and CDR2 YYNGEE. J lost 8 bases, V lost 0 bases, and 5 bases had no gene match.

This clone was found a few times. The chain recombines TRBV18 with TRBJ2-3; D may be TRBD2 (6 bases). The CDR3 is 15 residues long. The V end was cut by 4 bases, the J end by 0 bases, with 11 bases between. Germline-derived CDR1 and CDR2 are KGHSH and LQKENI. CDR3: CASSRDFASTDTQYF. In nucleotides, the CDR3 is TGTGCCAGCTCACGGGACTTTGCGAGCACAGATACGCAGTATTTT.

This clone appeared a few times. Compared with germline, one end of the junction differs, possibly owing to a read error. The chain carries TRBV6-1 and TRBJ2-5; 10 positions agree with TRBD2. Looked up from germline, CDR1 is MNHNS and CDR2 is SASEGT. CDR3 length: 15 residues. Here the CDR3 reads CASSKGLASGEAQYF. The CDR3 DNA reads TGTGCCAGCAGTAAGGGACTAGCGAGTGGAGAGGCCCAGTACTTC.